One and the same sample provided the 22 T cell receptor beta chains below, sequenced in a study of cytomegalovirus exposure and HLA in healthy donors. The assay was immunoSEQ multiplex PCR, and TCRdb's table has in-frame clones only and misses some. This table holds over 150,000 clones, about 80% found once. The sequenced material came from PBMCs. The receptors shown here come from a woman in her late teens or twenties in good health and CMV-seropositive.

This clone was seen just once. The chain links TRBV2 to TRBJ1-2, with 10 nucleotides matching TRBD1. There are 15 residues in the CDR3. Germline V gene data show CDR1 as SNHLY and CDR2 as FYNNEI. With 5 bases clipped from V and 4 bases from J, the junction kept 7 bases outside the gene matches. CDR3 nucleotide sequence: TGTGCCAGCAGTCTAAGGGACAGGGGAGGCTATGGCTACACCTTC. Translated: CASSLRDRGGYGYTF.

The gene calls are TRBV19 and TRBJ2-2, with TRBD1 matching 7 bases. The CDR3 is made up of 16 amino acids. J gave up 1 base and V 5 bases, and 7 bases lay outside the gene matches. Germline loops: CDR1 LNHDA, CDR2 SQIVND (reference sequence). The CDR3 DNA reads as TGTGCCAGTAGTGCCCAGGGGGTTGGGAACACCGGGGAGCTGTTTTTT. Protein product: CASSAQGVGNTGELFF.

The V and J genes are TRBV2 and TRBJ2-1, with 7 bases aligning to TRBD1. This CDR3 spans 13 amino acids. CDR1 and CDR2 (germline): SNHLY, FYNNEI. J was trimmed by 6 bases and V by 10 bases; bases with no gene match: 9. As DNA, the CDR3 is TGTGCCACTCAAAGAGACAGGGTCAATGAGCAGTTCTTC. This translates into CATQRDRVNEQFF.

Points on this clone: Sequence at one end of the junction differs from germline and may be a read error. The V gene is TRBV5-1, the J gene TRBJ2-7, with 8 nucleotides matching TRBD2. Looked up from germline, CDR1 is SGHRS and CDR2 is YFSETQ. This CDR3 has 16 residues. CDR3 sequence reads: CASSLELAANSYERYF. The CDR3 nucleotides read TGCGCCAGCAGCTTGGAACTAGCGGCGAATAGCTACGAGCGGTACTTC. Based on the CDR3 plus reference TRBV5-1 and TRBJ2-7, the full variable domain is KAGVTQTPRYLIKTRGQQVTLSCSPISGHRSVSWYQQTPGQGLQFLFEYFSETQRNKGNFPGRFSGRQFSNSRSEMNVSTLELGDSALYLCASSLELAANSYERYFGPGTRLTVT.

The genes are TRBV10-2 and TRBJ1-5; tentatively, D is TRBD1 (6 bases). CDR3 length equals 17 residues. V was pared by 6 bases and J by 7 bases, with 25 bases between. From germline, CDR1 is WSHSY and CDR2 SAAADI. The CDR3 DNA reads as TGCGCCAGCAGCAGCCCGAATACAGGGCAGGAAGACCAGCCCCAGCATTTT. Encoded protein: CASSSPNTGQEDQPQHF.

The V gene is TRBV4-1, the J gene TRBJ2-3, with D possibly TRBD1 on 5 matching bases. V lost 1 base to trimming and J lost 4 bases, with 18 bases between them. This CDR3 region has 17 residues. The V gene's germline CDR1 is MGHRA and CDR2 YSYEKL. The CDR3 spells CASSQGPQGSPADTQYF. CDR3 DNA sequence: TGCGCCAGCAGCCAAGGCCCGCAGGGCTCCCCAGCAGATACGCAGTATTTT.

The count of this clone is one. V is TRBV7-2 and J is TRBJ1-1; 7 nucleotides match TRBD1. Germline loops: CDR1 SGHTA, CDR2 FQGNSA. Germline trimming cut 3 bases from V and 1 base from J; bases unmatched to any gene: 14. CDR3 length: 18 amino acids. The DNA of the CDR3 is TGTGCCAGCAGCTTTTTCCCCTGGTCGGGACAGAGGAACACTGAAGCTTTCTTT. This translates into CASSFFPWSGQRNTEAFF.

As for this clone: The identical CDR3 is also encoded by other nucleotide sequences in the sample. This sequence joins TRBV7-9 and TRBJ2-5; 8 bases line up with TRBD2. The junction had 3 bases not matched to a gene; V was cut back by 1 base and J by 2 bases. The CDR3 runs 15 residues. CDR1 and CDR2 (germline): SEHNR, FQNEAQ (reference sequence). CDR3 region: CASSLGAGGQETQYF. CDR3 nucleotide sequence: TGTGCCAGCAGCTTAGGGGCGGGGGGACAAGAGACCCAGTACTTC.

CDR3 region: CASSQTGTVNSGNTIYF. CDR3 bases: TGCGCCAGCAGCCAAACCGGGACAGTGAACTCTGGAAACACCATATATTTT. V is TRBV4-1 and J is TRBJ1-3; 7 bases agree with TRBD1. CDR1 and CDR2 from the germline V gene are MGHRA and YSYEKL. CDR3 size: 17 residues. The V and J ends lost 2 bases and 0 bases, in that order; junction bases with no gene match: 7.

The chain joins TRBV10-3 to TRBJ1-5; D possibly corresponds to TRBD1 (6 bases). V lost 6 bases, J lost 1 base, and 10 bases lay in between. CDR1 is ENHRY, CDR2 SYGVKD, per germline. The CDR3 consists of 14 residues. As DNA, the CDR3 is TGTGCCATCAGGTCAGGGGAGAGCAATCAGCCCCAGCATTTT. It yields the protein CAIRSGESNQPQHF.

This sequence joins TRBV6-6 and TRBJ1-1; weak D call: TRBD1 (6 bases). The V gene's germline CDR1 is MNHNY and CDR2 SVGAGI (reference sequence). The CDR3 runs 12 residues. V lost 5 bases and J 6 bases, leaving 10 bases between the germline ends. The CDR3 DNA reads TGTGCCAGCAGTGTAGGGGGGGCTGAAGCTTTCTTT. As protein: CASSVGGAEAFF.

Only a few counts were recorded for this clone. J is TRBJ2-6 and V is TRBV9; D is ambiguous. The CDR3 covers 15 residues. V was trimmed by 0 bases and J by 3 bases, leaving 7 bases between them. CDR1 SGDLS and CDR2 YYNGEE come from the germline V gene. The CDR3 region has the DNA TGTGCCAGCAGCGTAGACGGAGTTGGGGCCAACGTCCTGACTTTC. Translation gives CASSVDGVGANVLTF.

The chain joins TRBV7-3 to TRBJ1-1; 12 bases are a match to TRBD1. CDR3 length equals 15 residues. Unmatched junction bases numbered 6, after V lost 4 bases and J lost 6 bases. From germline, CDR1 is SGHTA and CDR2 FQGTGA. In nucleotides, the CDR3 is TGTGCCAGCAGCTCGGGGACAGGGGGCTTTTCTGAAGCTTTCTTT. Its translation is CASSSGTGGFSEAFF.

This clone was seen a handful of times. This rearrangement joins TRBV5-1 to TRBJ1-2, with D unclear. Between the trimmed V and J ends, which lost 0 bases and 6 bases, there was a span of 9 bases. Germline values: CDR1 SGHRS, CDR2 YFSETQ. This CDR3 has 13 amino acids. The CDR3 here is CASSLAKQDGYTF. The CDR3 DNA follows: TGCGCCAGCAGCTTGGCCAAACAAGATGGCTACACCTTC.

The chain couples TRBV6-5 to TRBJ1-6, with a tentative D call TRBD1 (5 bases). V dropped 4 bases and J dropped 6 bases, with 16 bases sitting between them. The CDR3 has 16 residues. Germline V gene sequence: CDR1 MNHEY, CDR2 SVGAGI. The CDR3 DNA sequence: TGTGCCAGCAGTTCCGGGGGACGGCGTTCTAATTCACCCCTCCACTTT. Its protein product is CASSSGGRRSNSPLHF.

The rearrangement joins TRBV19 to TRBJ1-1; 9 bases fit TRBD1. Per the germline V gene, CDR1 is LNHDA and CDR2 is SQIVND (reference sequence). Unmatched junction bases numbered 1, after V lost 1 base and J lost 4 bases. CDR3 length: 14 residues. The CDR3 DNA reads TGTGCCAGTAGTATAGGGGACAGGGTCACTGAAGCTTTCTTT. It encodes CASSIGDRVTEAFF.

The chain combines TRBV19 with TRBJ2-2, with D tentatively TRBD1 (5 bases). Trimming cost V 3 bases and J 5 bases, with 10 bases left between them. CDR1 and CDR2 (germline): LNHDA, SQIVND (reference sequence). The CDR3 has 14 amino acids. The CDR3 nucleotides read TGTGCCAGTAGTATGGGGCCGGGTACCGGGGAGCTGTTTTTT. As protein: CASSMGPGTGELFF.

The sample holds one count of this clone. The chain recombines TRBV4-2 with TRBJ2-7; the match to TRBD2 covers 9 bases. The CDR3 is made up of 15 amino acids. Germline CDR1 and CDR2: LGHNA and YNFKEQ. Trimming removed 4 bases from V and 4 bases from J; junction bases left unmatched: 8. For the CDR3, the DNA is TGTGCCAGCAGCCCAAGCGCGGGGGGGCGGTACGAGCAGTACTTC. Amino acid sequence: CASSPSAGGRYEQYF.

This chain joins TRBV5-8 and TRBJ1-1, with D possibly being TRBD1 (5 bases). The V and J ends lost 2 bases and 3 bases respectively, with 11 bases between them. The CDR3 is 14 residues long. The germline V gene has CDR1 SGHTS and CDR2 YDEGEE. The CDR3 spells CASSFGRGDTEAFF. The CDR3 coding sequence is TGTGCCAGCAGCTTTGGTAGGGGCGACACTGAAGCTTTCTTT. The whole variable domain, filled in from reference TRBV5-8 and TRBJ1-1, reads EAGVTQSPTHLIKTRGQQATLRCSPISGHTSVYWYQQALGLGLQFLLWYDEGEERNRGNFPPRFSGRQFPNYSSELNVNALELEDSALYLCASSFGRGDTEAFFGQGTRLTVV.

The chain is built from TRBV25-1 and TRBJ1-6; maybe TRBD1 (5 bases). Trimming took 3 bases from V and 0 from J, leaving 12 bases between them. From germline, CDR1 is MGHDK and CDR2 SYGVNS. This CDR3 is 17 amino acids long. Here the CDR3 reads CASSDSGPSSYNSPLHF. The CDR3 DNA reads as TGTGCCAGCAGTGACTCAGGGCCCAGCTCCTATAATTCACCCCTCCACTTT.

The gene calls are TRBV10-2 and TRBJ1-6; the D gene is possibly TRBD1 (5 bases). Germline lookup yields CDR1 WSHSY and CDR2 SAAADI. The length of the CDR3 is 14 residues. V lost 11 bases to trimming and J lost 4 bases, with 15 bases between them. The CDR3 bases are TGCGCCGGCACCTGGGGGGGTTATAATTCACCCCTCCACTTT. It yields the protein CAGTWGGYNSPLHF.

The chain carries TRBV5-1 and TRBJ2-2; D is undetermined. The V gene's germline CDR1 is SGHRS and CDR2 YFSETQ. Trimming removed 7 bases at V and 4 bases at J, with 8 bases between. The CDR3 is made up of 12 amino acids. The CDR3 nucleotides are TGCGCCAGCTTCGAGCCCACCGGGGAGCTGTTTTTT. Translated, it gives CASFEPTGELFF.